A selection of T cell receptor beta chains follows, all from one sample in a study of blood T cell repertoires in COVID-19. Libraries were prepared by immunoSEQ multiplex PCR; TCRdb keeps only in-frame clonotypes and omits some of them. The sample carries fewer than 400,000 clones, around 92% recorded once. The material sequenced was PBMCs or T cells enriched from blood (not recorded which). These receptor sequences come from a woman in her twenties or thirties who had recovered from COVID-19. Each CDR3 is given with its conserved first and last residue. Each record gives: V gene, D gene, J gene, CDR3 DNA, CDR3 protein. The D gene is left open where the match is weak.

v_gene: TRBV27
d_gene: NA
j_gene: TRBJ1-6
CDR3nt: TGTGCCAGCAGTTTTCTCACAAAGGGACACTATAATTCACCCCTCCACTTT
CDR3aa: CASSFLTKGHYNSPLHF

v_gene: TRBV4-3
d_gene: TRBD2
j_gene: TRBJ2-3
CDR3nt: TGCGCCAGCAGCCAAGGTCTGGGGGGGGTCGCAGATACGCAGTATTTT
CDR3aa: CASSQGLGGVADTQYF

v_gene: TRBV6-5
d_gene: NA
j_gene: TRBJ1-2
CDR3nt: TGTGCCAGCAGTCGAACCGGTGGCTACACCTTC
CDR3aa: CASSRTGGYTF

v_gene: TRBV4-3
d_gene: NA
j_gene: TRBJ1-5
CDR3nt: TGCGCCAGCAGCCAAGAGTATTCTAGCAATCAGCCCCAGCATTTT
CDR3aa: CASSQEYSSNQPQHF

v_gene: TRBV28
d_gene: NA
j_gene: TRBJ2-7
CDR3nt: TGTGCCAGCAGTTCATGGGCCACCCCCTACGAGCAGTACTTC
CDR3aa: CASSSWATPYEQYF

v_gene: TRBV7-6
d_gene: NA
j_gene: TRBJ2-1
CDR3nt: TGTGCCAGCAGCTTACTAGCGCCCGCCCTTCATGAGCAGTTCTTC
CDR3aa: CASSLLAPALHEQFF

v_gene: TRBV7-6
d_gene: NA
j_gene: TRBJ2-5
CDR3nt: TGTGCCAGCAGCCCCCATCGGGAGACCCAGTACTTC
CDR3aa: CASSPHRETQYF

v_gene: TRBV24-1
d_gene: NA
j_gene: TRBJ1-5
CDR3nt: TGTGCCACCAGTGACCCCGGTATCAATCAGCCCCAGCATTTT
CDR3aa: CATSDPGINQPQHF

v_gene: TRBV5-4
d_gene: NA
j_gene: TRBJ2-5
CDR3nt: TGTGCCAGCAGCTTGGTTACAGGCCAAGAGACCCAGTACTTC
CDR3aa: CASSLVTGQETQYF

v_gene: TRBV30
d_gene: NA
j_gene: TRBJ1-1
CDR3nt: TGTGCCTGGAGGAGAACAGGTGAAGCTTTCTTT
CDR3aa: CAWRRTGEAFF

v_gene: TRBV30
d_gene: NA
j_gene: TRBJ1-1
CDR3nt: TGTGCCTGGGGCCAATGGACAGTGAACACTGAAGCTTTCTTT
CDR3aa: CAWGQWTVNTEAFF

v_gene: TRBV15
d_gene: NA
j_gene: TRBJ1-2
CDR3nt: TGTGCCACCAGCAGAGACCAGGGGACGTGGAACTATGGCTACACCTTC
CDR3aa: CATSRDQGTWNYGYTF

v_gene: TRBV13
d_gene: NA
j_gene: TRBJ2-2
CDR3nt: TGTGCCAGCAGCTTCTGGACAGAGAACACCGGGGAGCTGTTTTTT
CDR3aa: CASSFWTENTGELFF

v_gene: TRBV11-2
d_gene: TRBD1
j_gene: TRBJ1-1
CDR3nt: TGTGCCAGCAGCCTATCGACAGGGGGGACTGAAGCTTTCTTT
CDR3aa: CASSLSTGGTEAFF

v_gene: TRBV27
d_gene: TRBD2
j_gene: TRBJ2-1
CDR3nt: TGTGCCAGCATCGGGACTAGCGGGGCCTACAATGAGCAGTTCTTC
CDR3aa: CASIGTSGAYNEQFF